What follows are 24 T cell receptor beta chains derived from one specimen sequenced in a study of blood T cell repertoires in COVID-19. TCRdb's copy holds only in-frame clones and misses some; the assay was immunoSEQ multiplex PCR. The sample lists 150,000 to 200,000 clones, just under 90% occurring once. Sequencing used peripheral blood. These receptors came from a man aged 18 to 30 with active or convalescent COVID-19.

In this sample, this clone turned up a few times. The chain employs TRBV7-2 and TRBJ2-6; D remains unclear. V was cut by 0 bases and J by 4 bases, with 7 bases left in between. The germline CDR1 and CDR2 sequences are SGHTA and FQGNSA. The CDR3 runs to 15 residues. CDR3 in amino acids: CASSLALLGANVLTF. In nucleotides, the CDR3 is TGTGCCAGCAGCTTAGCACTGCTAGGGGCCAACGTCCTGACTTTC. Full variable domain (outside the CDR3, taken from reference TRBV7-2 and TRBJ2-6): GAGVSQSPSNKVTEKGKDVELRCDPISGHTALYWYRQSLGQGLEFLIYFQGNSAPDKSGLPSDRFSAERTGGSVSTLTIQRTQQEDSAVYLCASSLALLGANVLTFGAGSRLTVL.

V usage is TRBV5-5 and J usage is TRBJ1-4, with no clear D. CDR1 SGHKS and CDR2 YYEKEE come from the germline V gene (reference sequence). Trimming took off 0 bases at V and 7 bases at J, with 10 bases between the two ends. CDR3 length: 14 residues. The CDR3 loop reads CASSLALLSEKLFF. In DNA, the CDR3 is TGTGCCAGCAGCTTGGCGCTATTGAGTGAAAAACTGTTTTTT.

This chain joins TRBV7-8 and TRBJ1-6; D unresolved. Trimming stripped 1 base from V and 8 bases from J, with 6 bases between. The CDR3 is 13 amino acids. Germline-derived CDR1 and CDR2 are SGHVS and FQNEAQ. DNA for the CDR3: TGTGCCAGCAGCTTAGTCGAGCATTCACCCCTCCACTTT. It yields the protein CASSLVEHSPLHF.

DNA of the CDR3: TGTGCCAGTAGTCGACTAGCGACGGAGTTCTTC. It codes for CASSRLATEFF. The chain is built from TRBV19 and TRBJ2-1, with 8 bases that match TRBD2. Trimming cost V 5 bases and J 14 bases; bases outside gene matches: 5. Germline values: CDR1 LNHDA, CDR2 SQIVND (reference sequence). The CDR3 consists of 11 residues.

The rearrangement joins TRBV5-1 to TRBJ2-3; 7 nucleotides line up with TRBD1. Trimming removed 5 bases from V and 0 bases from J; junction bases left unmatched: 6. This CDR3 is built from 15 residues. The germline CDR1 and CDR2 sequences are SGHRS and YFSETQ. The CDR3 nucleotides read TGCGCCAGCAGAAGGGACAGCTCTAGCACAGATACGCAGTATTTT. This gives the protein CASRRDSSSTDTQYF.

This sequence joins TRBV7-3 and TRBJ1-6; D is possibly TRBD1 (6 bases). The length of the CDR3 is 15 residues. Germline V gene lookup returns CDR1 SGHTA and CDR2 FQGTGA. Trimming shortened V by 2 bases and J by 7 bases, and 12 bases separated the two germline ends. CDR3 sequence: CASSLWAGVNSPLHF. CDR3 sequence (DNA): TGTGCCAGCAGCTTATGGGCAGGGGTGAATTCACCCCTCCACTTT. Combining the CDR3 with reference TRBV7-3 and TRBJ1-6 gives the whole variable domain GAGVSQTPSNKVTEKGKYVELRCDPISGHTALYWYRQSLGQGPEFLIYFQGTGAADDSGLPNDRFFAVRPEGSVSTLKIQRTERGDSAVYLCASSLWAGVNSPLHFGNGTRLTVT.

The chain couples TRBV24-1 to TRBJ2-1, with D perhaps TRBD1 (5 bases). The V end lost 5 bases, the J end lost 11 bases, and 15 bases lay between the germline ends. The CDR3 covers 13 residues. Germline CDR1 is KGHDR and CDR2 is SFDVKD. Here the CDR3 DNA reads TGTGCCACCAGTGCTACAGGTTTAGGGAAGCAGTTCTTC. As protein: CATSATGLGKQFF.

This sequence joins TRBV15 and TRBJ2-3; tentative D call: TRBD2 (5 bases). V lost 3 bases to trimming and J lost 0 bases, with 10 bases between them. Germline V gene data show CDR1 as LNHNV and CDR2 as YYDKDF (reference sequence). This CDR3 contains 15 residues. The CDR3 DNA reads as TGTGCCACCAGCAGCAGAAGCGGAAGCACAGATACGCAGTATTTT. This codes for CATSSRSGSTDTQYF.

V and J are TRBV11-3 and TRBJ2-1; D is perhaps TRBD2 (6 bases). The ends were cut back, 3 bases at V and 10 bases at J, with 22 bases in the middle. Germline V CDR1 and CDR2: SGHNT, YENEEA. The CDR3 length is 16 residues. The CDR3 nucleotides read TGTGCCAGCAGCTTCGCAGTGGGTCGGCGGGATGGAGAGCAGTTCTTC. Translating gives CASSFAVGRRDGEQFF.

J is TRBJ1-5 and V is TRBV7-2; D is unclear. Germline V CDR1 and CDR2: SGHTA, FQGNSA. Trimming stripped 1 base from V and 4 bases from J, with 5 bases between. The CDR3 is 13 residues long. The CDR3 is CASSLGLNQPQHF. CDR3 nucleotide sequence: TGTGCCAGCAGCTTAGGACTTAATCAGCCCCAGCATTTT.

CDR3 residues: CATSGSGTGPGQPQHF. DNA of the CDR3: TGTGCCACCAGTGGATCCGGGACAGGGCCTGGTCAGCCCCAGCATTTT. This chain connects TRBV24-1 to TRBJ1-5; TRBD1 aligns across 9 bases. The germline V gene has CDR1 KGHDR and CDR2 SFDVKD. This CDR3 is 16 amino acids long. Trimming removed 5 bases from V and 6 bases from J; junction bases left unmatched: 10.

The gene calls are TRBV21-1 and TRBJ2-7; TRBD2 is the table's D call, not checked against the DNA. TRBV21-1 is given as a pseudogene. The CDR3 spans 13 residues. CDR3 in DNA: TGTGCCAGCGGGGGGGACATAGTATACGAGCAGTACTTC. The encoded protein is CASGGDIVYEQYF.

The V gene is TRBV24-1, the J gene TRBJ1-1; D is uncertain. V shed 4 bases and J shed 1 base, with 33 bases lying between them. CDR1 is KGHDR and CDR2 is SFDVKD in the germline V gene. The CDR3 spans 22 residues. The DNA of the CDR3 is TGTGCCACCAGTGACCAAGAGGTAGGAACGGGGAAGAAATTCTCCAAGAACACTGAAGCTTTCTTT. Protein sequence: CATSDQEVGTGKKFSKNTEAFF.

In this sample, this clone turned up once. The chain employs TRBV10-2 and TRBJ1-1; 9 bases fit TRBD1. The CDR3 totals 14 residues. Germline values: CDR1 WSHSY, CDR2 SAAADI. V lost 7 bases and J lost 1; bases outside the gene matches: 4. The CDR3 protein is CASTVDRGNTEAFF. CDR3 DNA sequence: TGCGCCAGCACCGTGGACAGGGGGAACACTGAAGCTTTCTTT.

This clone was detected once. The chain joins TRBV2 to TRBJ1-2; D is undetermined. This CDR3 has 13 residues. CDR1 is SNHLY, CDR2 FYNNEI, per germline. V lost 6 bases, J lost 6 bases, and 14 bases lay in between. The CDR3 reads CASRVAGNDGYTF. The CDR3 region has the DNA TGTGCCAGCAGAGTGGCCGGGAACGATGGCTACACCTTC.

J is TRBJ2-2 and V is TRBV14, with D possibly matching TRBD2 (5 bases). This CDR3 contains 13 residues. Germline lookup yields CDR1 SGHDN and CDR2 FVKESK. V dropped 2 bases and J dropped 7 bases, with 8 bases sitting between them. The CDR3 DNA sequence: TGTGCCAGCAGCCAATTACGGGGCGGGGAGCTGTTTTTT. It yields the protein CASSQLRGGELFF.

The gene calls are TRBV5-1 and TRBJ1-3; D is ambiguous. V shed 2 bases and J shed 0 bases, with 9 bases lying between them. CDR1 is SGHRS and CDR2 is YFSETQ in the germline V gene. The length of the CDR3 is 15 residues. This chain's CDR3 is CASSLEGNSGNTIYF. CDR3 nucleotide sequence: TGCGCCAGCAGCTTAGAGGGTAACTCTGGAAACACCATATATTTT.

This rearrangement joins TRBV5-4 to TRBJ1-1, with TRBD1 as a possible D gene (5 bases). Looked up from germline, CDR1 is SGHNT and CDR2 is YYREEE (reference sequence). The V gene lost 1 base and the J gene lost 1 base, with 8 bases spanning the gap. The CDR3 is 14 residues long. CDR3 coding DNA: TGTGCCAGCAGCTTGAGGGGAGGGAACACTGAAGCTTTCTTT. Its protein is CASSLRGGNTEAFF.

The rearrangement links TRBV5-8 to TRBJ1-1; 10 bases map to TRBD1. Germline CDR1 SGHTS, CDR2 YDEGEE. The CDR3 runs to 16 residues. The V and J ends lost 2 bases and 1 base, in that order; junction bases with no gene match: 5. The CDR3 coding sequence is TGTGCCAGCAGCTTCCGACAGGGGGCTGGGAACACTGAAGCTTTCTTT. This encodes CASSFRQGAGNTEAFF. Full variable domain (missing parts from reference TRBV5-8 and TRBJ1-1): EAGVTQSPTHLIKTRGQQATLRCSPISGHTSVYWYQQALGLGLQFLLWYDEGEERNRGNFPPRFSGRQFPNYSSELNVNALELEDSALYLCASSFRQGAGNTEAFFGQGTRLTVV.

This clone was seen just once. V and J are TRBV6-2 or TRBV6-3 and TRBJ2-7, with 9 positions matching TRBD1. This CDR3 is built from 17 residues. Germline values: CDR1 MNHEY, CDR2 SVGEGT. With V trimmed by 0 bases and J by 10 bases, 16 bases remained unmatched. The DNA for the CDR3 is TGTGCCAGCAGTTACTCCACGGGACAGGGAGGATGGTCGGAACAGTACGTC. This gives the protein CASSYSTGQGGWSEQYV.

This CDR3 is CASSWSGTVNTEAFF. The CDR3 DNA reads TGCGCCAGCAGCTGGTCCGGGACAGTGAACACTGAAGCTTTCTTT. V and J are TRBV5-1 and TRBJ1-1; TRBD1 matches at 7 bases. The ends lost 3 bases at V and 0 bases at J; junction bases unmatched: 5. CDR3 length: 15 amino acids. CDR1 is SGHRS and CDR2 is YFSETQ in the germline V gene.

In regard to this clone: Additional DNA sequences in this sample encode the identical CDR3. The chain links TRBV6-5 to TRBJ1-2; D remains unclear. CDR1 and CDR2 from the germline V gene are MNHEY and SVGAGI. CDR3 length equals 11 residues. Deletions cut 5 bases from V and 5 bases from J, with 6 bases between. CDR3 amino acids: CASSPGYGYTF. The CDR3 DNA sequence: TGTGCCAGCAGTCCCGGTTATGGCTACACCTTC.

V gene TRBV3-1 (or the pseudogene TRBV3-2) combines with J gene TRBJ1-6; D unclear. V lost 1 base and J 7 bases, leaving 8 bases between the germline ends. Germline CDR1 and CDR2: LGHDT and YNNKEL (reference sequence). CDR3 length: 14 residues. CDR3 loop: CASSQVQENSPLHF. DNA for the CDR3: TGTGCCAGCAGCCAAGTCCAGGAAAATTCACCCCTCCACTTT.

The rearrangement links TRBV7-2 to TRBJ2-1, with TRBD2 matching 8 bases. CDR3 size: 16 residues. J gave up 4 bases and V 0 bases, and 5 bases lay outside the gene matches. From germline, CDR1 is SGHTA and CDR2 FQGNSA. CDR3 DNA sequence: TGTGCCAGCAGCTTAGCGGGGACTAGAGGTTACAATGAGCAGTTCTTC. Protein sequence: CASSLAGTRGYNEQFF.